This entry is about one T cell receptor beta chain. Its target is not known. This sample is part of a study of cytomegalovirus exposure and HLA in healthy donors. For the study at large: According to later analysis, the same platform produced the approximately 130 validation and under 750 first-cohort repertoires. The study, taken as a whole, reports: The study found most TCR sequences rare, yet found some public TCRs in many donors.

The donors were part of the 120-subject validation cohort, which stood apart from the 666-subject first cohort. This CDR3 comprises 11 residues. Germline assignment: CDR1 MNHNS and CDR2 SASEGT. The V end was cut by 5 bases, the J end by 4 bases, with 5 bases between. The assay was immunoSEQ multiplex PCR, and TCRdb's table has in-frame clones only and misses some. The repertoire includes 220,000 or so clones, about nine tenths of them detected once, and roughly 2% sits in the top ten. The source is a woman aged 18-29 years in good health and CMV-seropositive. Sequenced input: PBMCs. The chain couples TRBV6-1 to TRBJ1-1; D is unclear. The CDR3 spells CASSRSTEAFF. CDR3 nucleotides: TGTGCCAGCAGTAGGAGCACTGAAGCTTTCTTT.